This TCR beta chain came from a study of neurological immune-mediated disorders. Study-level points and caveats: Multiple sclerosis patients had less TCR clonal expansion than even healthy controls, unlike HTLV-1-associated myelopathy.

Time point noted: longitudinal time-point 1 (baseline). Unsorted libraries used 2 million PBMCs kept at -80 degrees C. The trim removed 1 base at V and 1 base at J, leaving 8 bases unmatched. Germline V gene data show CDR1 as SGHRS and CDR2 as YFSETQ. The CDR3 totals 16 residues. The cDNA came from 5'RACE with 10-nucleotide random UMIs. Each sequencing run yielded over 160 million TCR-beta sequences from 15-18 subjects. MiXCR was run by TCRdb on the 5' RACE reads, yielding one entry per CDR3 protein. The sample contains 64,000 or so distinct CDR3 sequences, more than 8.5% of which appear only once. Worth noting for this clonotype: The antigen is unknown.

The J gene is TRBJ2-7, the V gene TRBV5-1, with 7 positions matching TRBD2. This clonotype originated in a man aged 30 to 39 in good health. Sample: PBMCs. CDR3 amino acids: CASSLYPSGQSYEQYF. The CDR3 region has the DNA TGCGCCAGCAGCTTGTATCCTAGCGGTCAATCCTACGAGCAGTACTTC.